This TCR beta chain comes out of a study of OX40 agonist ivuxolimab in advanced cancers. This clone was detected only once. This CDR3 has 16 residues. Deletions cut 0 bases from V and 2 bases from J, with 15 bases between. Germline V gene lookup returns CDR1 SGDLS and CDR2 YYNGEE. Produced via immunoSEQ multiplex PCR; TCRdb's table is partial and in-frame only. The sample consists of more than 65,000 clones, about 83% of them appearing once. The clonotype comes from an adult with an advanced solid tumor such as melanoma, head and neck, liver or kidney cancer. The V call is TRBV9, the J call TRBJ2-7; D gene unclear. The input for sequencing was CD4+ or CD8+ T cells sorted from blood, taken in a trial of the OX40 agonist ivuxolimab. CDR3 DNA sequence: TGTGCCAGCAGCGTAGGATTATTGAGAGGCACCTACGAGCAGTACTTC. It codes for CASSVGLLRGTYEQYF.